This TCR beta chain was obtained from a study of blood T cell repertoires in COVID-19. Across the whole study: PBMCs, B-cell-depleted T cells, or T cells provided the cDNA or gDNA that made up the material.

In the original analysis: From reference gene primer amplification, estimates of nucleated cell counts were derived. Using immunoSEQ multiplex PCR, the repertoire was profiled, and TCRdb retains in-frame clones only, with some absent. V, J and clone size are those of that table, while D and trimming were read from the DNA. This sample has approximately 80,000 clones, with about 82% found just once. The receptor was isolated from a man between 45 and 60 years old with active COVID-19. The specimen was peripheral blood.

CDR3 amino acids: CASSLRTGASYEQYF. The CDR3, as DNA: TGTGCCAGCAGTTTACGAACAGGGGCCTCCTACGAGCAGTACTTC. The V gene is TRBV27, the J gene TRBJ2-7; 7 nucleotides align to TRBD1. Per the germline V gene, CDR1 is MNHEY and CDR2 is SMNVEV (reference sequence). The CDR3 has 15 amino acids. V was clipped by 2 bases and J by 0 bases; unmatched bases: 4.